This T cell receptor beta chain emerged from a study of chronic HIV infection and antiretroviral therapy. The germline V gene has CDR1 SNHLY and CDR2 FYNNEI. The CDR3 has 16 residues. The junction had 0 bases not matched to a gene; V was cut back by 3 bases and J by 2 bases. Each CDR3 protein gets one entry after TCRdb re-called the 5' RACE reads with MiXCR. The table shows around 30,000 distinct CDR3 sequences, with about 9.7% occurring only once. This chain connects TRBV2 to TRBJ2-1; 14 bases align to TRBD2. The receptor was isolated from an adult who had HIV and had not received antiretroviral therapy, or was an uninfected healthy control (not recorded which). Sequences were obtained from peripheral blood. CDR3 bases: TGTGCCAGCAGTGAGACTAGCGGGAGGGCCTACAATGAGCAGTTCTTC. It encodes CASSETSGRAYNEQFF.